The 26 T cell receptor beta chains in this list originate from one sample, sequenced in a study of T cell changes during pregnancy in multiple sclerosis. Here immunoSEQ multiplex PCR was the method, and the copy in TCRdb shows in-frame clones only, minus some. The sample has approximately 83,000 clones, almost 95% seen once. The sample was peripheral blood, taken in the third trimester of pregnancy. The receptors here all came from a female donor with multiple sclerosis, enrolled in a pregnancy study.

This clone was counted only a few times. This sequence joins TRBV27 and TRBJ2-7; D not resolved. This CDR3 contains 12 residues. Per germline, CDR1 MNHEY and CDR2 SMNVEV (reference sequence). V was cut by 1 base and J by 7 bases, with 8 bases left in between. CDR3 protein: CASSLFSREQYF. DNA for the CDR3: TGTGCCAGCAGTTTATTTTCGCGGGAGCAGTACTTC.

CDR3 sequence (DNA): TGTGCCAGCAGTTTAATTGGACAGGGGAGCACTGAAGCTTTCTTT. It yields the protein CASSLIGQGSTEAFF. The chain links TRBV27 to TRBJ1-1; 9 nucleotides align to TRBD1. This CDR3 is 15 amino acids long. The germline V gene has CDR1 MNHEY and CDR2 SMNVEV (reference sequence). J was trimmed by 4 bases and V by 2 bases; bases with no gene match: 5.

Worth noting for this clone: At the DNA level, this CDR3 is encoded by other sequences in the same sample as well. This rearrangement joins TRBV6-5 to TRBJ1-1; 8 bases match TRBD1. V gave up 6 bases and J gave up 2 bases; unmatched junction bases: 5. Germline loops: CDR1 MNHEY, CDR2 SVGAGI. The CDR3 consists of 14 residues. The CDR3 loop is CASSRTGRNTEAFF. For the CDR3, the DNA is TGTGCCAGCAGCCGGACAGGGCGAAACACTGAAGCTTTCTTT.

The chain links TRBV11-3 to TRBJ2-2; D ambiguous. CDR1 and CDR2 (germline): SGHNT, YENEEA. Trimming pared 1 base from V and 3 bases from J, leaving 3 bases between. There are 13 residues in the CDR3. CDR3 loop: CASSLGDTGELFF. CDR3 in DNA: TGTGCCAGCAGCTTAGGCGACACCGGGGAGCTGTTTTTT.

This sequence joins TRBV4-3 and TRBJ1-5, with TRBD1 as a possible D gene (5 bases). CDR1 LGHNA and CDR2 YSLEER come from the germline V gene. This CDR3 has 16 residues. The germline V and J ends were trimmed by 0 bases and 0 bases, with 9 bases remaining between them. This CDR3 is CASSQERDYSNQPQHF. The CDR3 region has the DNA TGCGCCAGCAGCCAAGAAAGGGACTATAGCAATCAGCCCCAGCATTTT.

The chain links TRBV5-1 to TRBJ2-1, with 7 bases fitting TRBD1. Per germline, CDR1 SGHRS and CDR2 YFSETQ. V lost 4 bases, J lost 0 bases, and 10 bases stayed unmatched. CDR3 length: 17 amino acids. The DNA for the CDR3 is TGCGCCAGCAGCCCTCCCCCGGGACAGTTCTCCTACAATGAGCAGTTCTTC. Encoded protein: CASSPPPGQFSYNEQFF.

This clone was observed once. The V gene is TRBV28, the J gene TRBJ2-7; 7 nucleotides match TRBD1. CDR3 size: 13 residues. The V segment lost 1 base and the J segment 3 bases; nucleotides outside the gene matches: 0. Germline V lookup: CDR1 MDHEN, CDR2 SYDVKM. The CDR3 DNA reads as TGTGCCAGCAGTTTATCAGGGGGCTACGAGCAGTACTTC. It translates to CASSLSGGYEQYF.

The gene calls are TRBV7-9 and TRBJ2-1; maybe TRBD1 (5 bases). Germline CDR1 and CDR2: SEHNR and FQNEAQ (reference sequence). Trimming removed 6 bases from V and 4 bases from J, with 10 bases in between. CDR3 length: 13 residues. The CDR3 DNA sequence: TGTGCCAGCAGACACGACAGATACAATGAGCAGTTCTTC. Translated: CASRHDRYNEQFF.

V gene TRBV7-9 combines with J gene TRBJ1-1, with 7 bases that match TRBD1. CDR1 and CDR2 (germline): SEHNR, FQNEAQ (reference sequence). The CDR3 length is 14 residues. Losses at the gene ends were 1 base for V and 7 bases for J; bases not matched to a gene: 6. The CDR3: CASSLEGQQDEAFF. DNA of the CDR3: TGTGCCAGCAGCTTAGAGGGACAGCAAGATGAAGCTTTCTTT.

The V gene is TRBV9, the J gene TRBJ2-7; D is perhaps TRBD2 (6 bases). This CDR3 spans 15 amino acids. V shed 4 bases and J shed 1 base, with 15 bases lying between them. Germline V gives CDR1 SGDLS, CDR2 YYNGEE. The CDR3 reads CASSSGASVSYEQYF. The CDR3 bases are TGTGCCAGCAGCTCAGGCGCTAGCGTATCCTACGAGCAGTACTTC.

CDR3 in DNA: TGTGCCAGTACCCGAAGGTTGGTAACAGGGGTATCGAACACCGGGGAGCTGTTTTTT. It encodes CASTRRLVTGVSNTGELFF. The V call is TRBV19, the J call TRBJ2-2, with TRBD1 identical over 7 bases. The CDR3 has 19 residues. The junction had 17 bases not matched to a gene; V was cut back by 7 bases and J by 0 bases. Germline CDR1 LNHDA, CDR2 SQIVND (reference sequence).

The genes are TRBV6-6 and TRBJ2-3; 11 bases line up with TRBD2. J lost 5 bases, V lost 7 bases, and 8 bases had no gene match. The germline V gene has CDR1 MNHNY and CDR2 SVGAGI (reference sequence). CDR3 length equals 15 residues. CDR3: CASTFSGRDQDTQYF. CDR3 coding DNA: TGTGCCAGCACTTTTAGCGGGAGGGATCAAGATACGCAGTATTTT.

This chain links TRBV6-1 with TRBJ2-7; 14 positions match TRBD2. Germline trimming cut 3 bases from V and 1 base from J; bases unmatched to any gene: 2. This CDR3 has 16 amino acids. Germline V gene lookup returns CDR1 MNHNS and CDR2 SASEGT. CDR3 DNA: TGTGCCAGCAGTGAGGGACTAGCGGGAGTTTCCTACGAGCAGTACTTC. This gives the protein CASSEGLAGVSYEQYF.

The rearrangement uses TRBV18 and TRBJ2-5, with 15 bases lining up with TRBD2. The length of the CDR3 is 15 residues. The junction had 3 bases not matched to a gene; V was cut back by 5 bases and J by 5 bases. Germline values: CDR1 KGHSH, CDR2 LQKENI. CDR3 nucleotides: TGTGCCAGCTCATTGGGACTAGCGGGAGGTGAGACCCAGTACTTC. Its protein is CASSLGLAGGETQYF. Full variable domain (missing parts from reference TRBV18 and TRBJ2-5): NAGVMQNPRHLVRRRGQEARLRCSPMKGHSHVYWYRQLPEEGLKFMVYLQKENIIDESGMPKERFSAEFPKEGPSILRIQQVVRGDSAAYFCASSLGLAGGETQYFGPGTRLLVL.

There are a few counts of this clone. The chain recombines TRBV28 with TRBJ1-5; the match to TRBD1 covers 11 bases. The CDR3 sequence is 17 residues long. Germline CDR1 MDHEN, CDR2 SYDVKM. The trim removed 3 bases at V and 4 bases at J, leaving 8 bases unmatched. CDR3 nucleotide sequence: TGTGCCAGCAGTTTTGTTGGGACAGGGGGGAAGAATCAGCCCCAGCATTTT. This codes for CASSFVGTGGKNQPQHF. Complete variable domain (other parts from reference TRBV28 and TRBJ1-5): DVKVTQSSRYLVKRTGEKVFLECVQDMDHENMFWYRQDPGLGLRLIYFSYDVKMKEKGDIPEGYSVSREKKERFSLILESASTNQTSMYLCASSFVGTGGKNQPQHFGDGTRLSIL.

The chain recombines TRBV7-9 with TRBJ2-1; TRBD1 matches at 7 bases. J lost 9 bases, V lost 0 bases, and 5 bases had no gene match. The germline CDR1 and CDR2 sequences are SEHNR and FQNEAQ (reference sequence). CDR3 length: 14 residues. The CDR3 DNA is TGTGCCAGCAGCTTAGCAGGGGGCAAGGGTGAGCAGTTCTTC. It is translated as CASSLAGGKGEQFF. Looking up the rest from reference TRBV7-9 and TRBJ2-1 gives the full variable domain: DTGVSQNPRHKITKRGQNVTFRCDPISEHNRLYWYRQTLGQGPEFLTYFQNEAQLEKSRLLSDRFSAERPKGSFSTLEIQRTEQGDSAMYLCASSLAGGKGEQFFGPGTRLTVL.

The chain is built from TRBV5-4 and TRBJ2-7, with D maybe TRBD2 (6 bases). The germline gives CDR1 SGHNT, CDR2 YYREEE (reference sequence). The CDR3 length is 12 residues. The V gene lost 4 bases and the J gene lost 3 bases, with 8 bases spanning the gap. CDR3 region: CASSGGDYEQYF. Written as DNA, the CDR3 is TGTGCCAGCAGCGGAGGGGACTACGAGCAGTACTTC.

The rearrangement uses TRBV28 and TRBJ1-3; D gene ambiguous. Germline values: CDR1 MDHEN, CDR2 SYDVKM. Trimming pared 5 bases from V and 6 bases from J, leaving 17 bases between. The CDR3 covers 15 residues. The CDR3 region is CASSLLRNLPNTIYF. The CDR3 nucleotides are TGTGCCAGCAGTCTCCTCAGGAATCTCCCAAACACCATATATTTT.

The rearrangement links TRBV9 to TRBJ2-1; a possible D gene is TRBD1 (6 bases). V gave up 3 bases and J gave up 4 bases, with 14 bases separating them. Germline loops: CDR1 SGDLS, CDR2 YYNGEE. The CDR3 has 15 amino acids. The CDR3 reads CASSETGVVYNEQFF. The CDR3 DNA reads as TGTGCCAGCAGCGAGACAGGAGTAGTATACAATGAGCAGTTCTTC.

V gene TRBV25-1 combines with J gene TRBJ2-7; 7 positions match TRBD1. Unmatched junction bases numbered 9, after V lost 4 bases and J lost 3 bases. In germline, CDR1 is MGHDK, CDR2 SYGVNS. This CDR3 comprises 15 residues. The CDR3 DNA reads TGTGCCAGCAGTGTCGACAGGGAGAAGGGCTACGAGCAGTACTTC. Amino acid sequence: CASSVDREKGYEQYF.

The rearrangement joins TRBV4-1 to TRBJ2-7, with TRBD2 matching 14 bases. V lost 3 bases and J lost 7; bases outside the gene matches: 14. The CDR3 has 18 residues. CDR1 is MGHRA, CDR2 YSYEKL, per germline. In DNA, the CDR3 is TGCGCCAGCAGCCAGGTTAGCACCTTGACTAGCGGGAGGGAAGAGCAGTACTTC. Translation gives CASSQVSTLTSGREEQYF.

The chain recombines TRBV7-2 with TRBJ2-1; D remains unclear. This CDR3 contains 14 residues. CDR1 SGHTA and CDR2 FQGNSA come from the germline V gene. Trimming took off 0 bases at V and 5 bases at J, with 8 bases between the two ends. CDR3 in amino acids: CASSLARRHNEQFF. In nucleotides, the CDR3 is TGTGCCAGCAGCTTAGCGAGGAGACACAATGAGCAGTTCTTC.

This chain joins TRBV21-1 and TRBJ2-5; the DNA was not compared with TRBD1, the D call given in the table. TRBV21-1 is labeled a pseudogene. The CDR3 covers 16 residues. As DNA, the CDR3 is TGTGCCAGCAGCAAAGTGGGCCAGGGGCCGGGGGAGACCCAGTACTTC. It codes for CASSKVGQGPGETQYF.

The CDR3 coding sequence is TGTGCCAGCAGTCGGGGAGTGGACTCCTACAATGAGCAGTTCTTC. It codes for CASSRGVDSYNEQFF. This chain links TRBV27 with TRBJ2-1; D is possibly TRBD2 (5 bases). The V and J ends lost 5 bases and 0 bases respectively, with 11 bases between them. CDR1 and CDR2 (germline): MNHEY, SMNVEV (reference sequence). There are 15 residues in the CDR3.

V gene TRBV28 combines with J gene TRBJ2-5, with TRBD2 matching over 10 bases. The germline V gene has CDR1 MDHEN and CDR2 SYDVKM. This CDR3 contains 16 residues. The J segment lost 4 bases and the V segment lost 4 bases, leaving 9 bases of the junction unmatched. CDR3 sequence reads: CASSSLAGASGETQYF. Here the CDR3 DNA reads TGTGCCAGCAGTTCCCTAGCGGGAGCATCGGGAGAGACCCAGTACTTC.

The rearrangement uses TRBV7-9 and TRBJ2-7; 7 bases are a match to TRBD1. CDR3 size: 17 residues. V shed 7 bases and J 8 bases; nucleotides not matched to a gene: 23. Germline assignment: CDR1 SEHNR and CDR2 FQNEAQ (reference sequence). The CDR3 nucleotides read TGTGCCAGCACCCACTCGCAATTATCACAGACAGGGTATAAGCAGTACTTC. This sequence encodes CASTHSQLSQTGYKQYF.